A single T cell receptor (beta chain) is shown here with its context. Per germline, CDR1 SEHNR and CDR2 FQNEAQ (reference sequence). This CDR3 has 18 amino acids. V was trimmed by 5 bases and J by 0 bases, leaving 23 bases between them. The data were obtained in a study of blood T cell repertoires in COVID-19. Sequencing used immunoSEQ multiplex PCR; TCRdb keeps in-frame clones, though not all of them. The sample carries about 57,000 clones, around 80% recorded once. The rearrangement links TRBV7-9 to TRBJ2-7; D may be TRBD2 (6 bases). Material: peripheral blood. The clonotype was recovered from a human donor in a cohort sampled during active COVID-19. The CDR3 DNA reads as TGTGCCAGCAGCCCGAGGAGGGGACGGGAGAGGAGCTCCTACGAGCAGTACTTC. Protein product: CASSPRRGRERSSYEQYF.